These 12 T cell receptor beta chains share one sample of origin, sequenced in a study of blood T cell repertoires in COVID-19. Measured with immunoSEQ multiplex PCR; TCRdb has only the in-frame clones, and not every one. This table has about 200,000 clones, approximately 90% appearing once. The specimen sequenced was peripheral blood. The origin of the receptors is a man aged 40-50 years with acute or convalescent COVID-19.

The V call is TRBV4-3, the J call TRBJ2-1; weak D call: TRBD2 (6 bases). With 0 bases removed from V and 3 bases from J, the gap between germline ends came to 12 bases. This CDR3 region has 16 residues. Germline values: CDR1 LGHNA, CDR2 YSLEER. The CDR3 reads CASSQEPGVDYNEQFF. The DNA of the CDR3 is TGCGCCAGCAGCCAAGAACCGGGAGTGGACTACAATGAGCAGTTCTTC.

The chain carries TRBV5-1 and TRBJ2-5; D may be TRBD1 (6 bases). Trimming took off 0 bases at V and 5 bases at J, with 14 bases between the two ends. The V gene's germline CDR1 is SGHRS and CDR2 YFSETQ. The CDR3 has 15 residues. The CDR3 DNA is TGCGCCAGCAGCTTGGGACAAGGGGGACGCGAGACCCAGTACTTC. This encodes CASSLGQGGRETQYF. The full variable domain, with the rest looked up from reference TRBV5-1 and TRBJ2-5, is KAGVTQTPRYLIKTRGQQVTLSCSPISGHRSVSWYQQTPGQGLQFLFEYFSETQRNKGNFPGRFSGRQFSNSRSEMNVSTLELGDSALYLCASSLGQGGRETQYFGPGTRLLVL.

J is TRBJ1-2 and V is TRBV30; weak D call: TRBD1 (5 bases). The germline V gene has CDR1 GTSNPN and CDR2 SVGIG (reference sequence). V was clipped by 4 bases and J by 7 bases, with 16 bases between them. The CDR3 has 13 amino acids. The CDR3 coding sequence is TGTGCCTGGATCAGCGGTCCCGGGGGTGGCTACACCTTC. Protein sequence: CAWISGPGGGYTF.

V and J are TRBV5-1 and TRBJ2-7; 14 bases fit TRBD2. The germline gives CDR1 SGHRS, CDR2 YFSETQ. CDR3 length: 16 residues. V lost 4 bases, J lost 5 bases, and 8 bases stayed unmatched. The CDR3 loop is CASSLEPGLAGDEQYF. The CDR3 DNA reads TGCGCCAGCAGCCTCGAACCGGGACTAGCGGGAGACGAGCAGTACTTC.

The CDR3 loop reads CSVPGASGGAGPDTQYF. The CDR3 nucleotides read TGCAGCGTCCCTGGGGCTAGCGGGGGGGCCGGCCCAGATACGCAGTATTTT. The chain joins TRBV29-1 to TRBJ2-3, with TRBD2 identical over 12 bases. The CDR3 runs to 17 residues. J gave up 4 bases and V 6 bases, and 14 bases lay outside the gene matches. The V gene's germline CDR1 is SQVTM and CDR2 ANQGSEA.

The rearrangement links TRBV1 to TRBJ2-1; whether TRBD2, the table's D call, matches the DNA was not checked. TRBV1 is described as a pseudogene. The CDR3 runs 16 residues. CDR3 in amino acids: CTSSQEPRTSGNEQFF. The CDR3 DNA reads as TGCACCAGCAGCCAAGAACCCAGGACTAGCGGTAATGAGCAGTTCTTC.

The chain couples TRBV5-4 to TRBJ2-7; 9 bases align to TRBD1. The CDR3 contains 14 residues. The germline CDR1 and CDR2 sequences are SGHNT and YYREEE (reference sequence). The V and J ends lost 4 bases and 5 bases, in that order; junction bases with no gene match: 7. This CDR3 reads CASSHTGGQNEQYF. The CDR3 nucleotides read TGTGCCAGCAGCCACACAGGGGGCCAGAACGAGCAGTACTTC.

Only one count was recorded for this clone. The chain recombines TRBV6-2 or TRBV6-3 with TRBJ2-7, with TRBD2 identical over 9 bases. J gave up 6 bases and V 2 bases, and 8 bases lay outside the gene matches. Germline values: CDR1 MNHEY, CDR2 SVGEGT. CDR3 length: 15 residues. CDR3 nucleotide sequence: TGTGCCAGCAGTTACATACTTGGAGCGGGGGGCGAGCAGTACTTC. Translating gives CASSYILGAGGEQYF.

Turning to this clone: A junction end diverges from the germline sequence, so it may reflect a read error. This sequence joins TRBV28 and TRBJ2-3; perhaps TRBD1 as D (6 bases). CDR1 and CDR2 (germline): MDHEN, SYDVKM. This CDR3 comprises 11 residues. In DNA, the CDR3 is TGTGCCAGCAGTTCATCTCGGGACATACATTTT. Translated: CASSSSRDIHF. Drawing the rest from reference TRBV28 and TRBJ2-3, the complete variable domain is DVKVTQSSRYLVKRTGEKVFLECVQDMDHENMFWYRQDPGLGLRLIYFSYDVKMKEKGDIPEGYSVSREKKERFSLILESASTNQTSMYLCASSSSRDIHFGPGTRLTVL.

The count of this clone is one. The chain joins TRBV2 to TRBJ1-2, with D possibly TRBD1 on 6 matching bases. This CDR3 is 12 amino acids long. The V end lost 5 bases, the J end lost 4 bases, and 8 bases lay between the germline ends. Germline values: CDR1 SNHLY, CDR2 FYNNEI. The CDR3 is CASSQTGYGYTF. Here the CDR3 DNA reads TGTGCCAGCAGTCAGACAGGCTATGGCTACACCTTC. The entire variable domain, with the rest obtained from reference TRBV2 and TRBJ1-2, is as follows: EPEVTQTPSHQVTQMGQEVILRCVPISNHLYFYWYRQILGQKVEFLVSFYNNEISEKSEIFDDQFSVERPDGSNFTLKIRSTKLEDSAMYFCASSQTGYGYTFGSGTRLTVV.

This chain uses TRBV7-2 with TRBJ2-2; 7 bases map to TRBD1. The CDR3 is 14 amino acids. The germline gives CDR1 SGHTA, CDR2 FQGNSA. J was trimmed by 7 bases and V by 6 bases; bases with no gene match: 8. The CDR3 sequence: CASRPVGGHGELFF. In DNA form, the CDR3 reads TGTGCCAGCAGGCCTGTAGGGGGCCACGGGGAGCTGTTTTTT.

The CDR3 is CASSMQGANYGYTF. The CDR3 DNA sequence: TGTGCCAGTAGTATGCAGGGGGCTAACTATGGCTACACCTTC. The chain combines TRBV19 with TRBJ1-2; 7 bases agree with TRBD1. This CDR3 spans 14 amino acids. V was clipped by 3 bases and J by 0 bases; unmatched bases: 1. Germline lookup yields CDR1 LNHDA and CDR2 SQIVND (reference sequence).